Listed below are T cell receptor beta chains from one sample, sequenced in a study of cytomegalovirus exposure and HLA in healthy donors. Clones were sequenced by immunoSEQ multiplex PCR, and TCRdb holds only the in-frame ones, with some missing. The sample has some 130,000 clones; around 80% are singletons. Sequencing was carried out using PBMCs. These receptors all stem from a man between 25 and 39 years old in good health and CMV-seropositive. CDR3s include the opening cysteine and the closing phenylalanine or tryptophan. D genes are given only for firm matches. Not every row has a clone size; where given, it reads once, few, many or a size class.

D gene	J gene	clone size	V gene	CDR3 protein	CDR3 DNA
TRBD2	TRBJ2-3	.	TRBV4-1	CASSQGLAGGLAQYF	TGCGCCAGCAGCCAGGGACTAGCGGGAGGGTTGGCGCAGTATTTT
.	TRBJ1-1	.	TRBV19	CASSIPMNTEAFF	TGTGCCAGTAGTATCCCAATGAACACTGAAGCTTTCTTT
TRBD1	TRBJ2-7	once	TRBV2	CASSPLQGVKHEQYF	TGTGCCAGCAGTCCTTTACAGGGGGTGAAGCACGAGCAGTACTTC
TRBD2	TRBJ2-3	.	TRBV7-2	CASSLGGGGATDTQYF	TGTGCCAGCAGCTTAGGCGGCGGGGGGGCCACAGATACGCAGTATTTT
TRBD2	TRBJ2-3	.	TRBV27	CASSGSGRIDTQYF	TGTGCCAGCAGTGGTAGCGGGAGGATTGATACGCAGTATTTT
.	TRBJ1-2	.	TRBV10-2	CASSPEGGNYGYTF	TGCGCCAGCAGCCCGGAGGGAGGAAACTATGGCTACACCTTC
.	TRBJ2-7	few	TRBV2	CASSDLGAYF	TGTGCCAGCAGTGACCTAGGGGCGTACTTC
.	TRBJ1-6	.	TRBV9	CASSVGRGGGAGDSPLHF	TGTGCCAGCAGCGTAGGGCGAGGCGGGGGGGCAGGGGATTCACCCCTCCACTTT
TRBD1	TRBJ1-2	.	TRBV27	CASSLTGGANGYTF	TGTGCCAGCAGTTTAACAGGGGGCGCGAATGGCTACACCTTC
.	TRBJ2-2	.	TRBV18	CASSNSRDGELFF	TGTGCCAGCTCCAACTCCAGGGACGGGGAGCTGTTTTTT
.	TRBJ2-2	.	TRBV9	CASSGARGSTGELFF	TGTGCCAGCAGCGGGGCCAGGGGAAGTACCGGGGAGCTGTTTTTT
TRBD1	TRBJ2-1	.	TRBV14	CASSLGTVYNEQFF	TGTGCCAGCAGCCTTGGGACAGTCTACAATGAGCAGTTCTTC
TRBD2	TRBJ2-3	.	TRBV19	CASSIALAGGPPDTQYF	TGTGCCAGTAGTATCGCTTTGGCGGGAGGGCCGCCAGATACGCAGTATTTT
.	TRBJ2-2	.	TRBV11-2	CASSSPPTRVESGELFF	TGTGCCAGCAGCTCGCCGCCGACTAGAGTGGAATCCGGGGAGCTGTTTTTT
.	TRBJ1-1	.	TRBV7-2	CASSLGESNTEAFF	TGTGCCAGCAGCTTAGGTGAGAGCAACACTGAAGCTTTCTTT
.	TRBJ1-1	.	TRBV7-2	CASSFNLGGTEAFF	TGTGCCAGCAGCTTTAATCTGGGAGGCACTGAAGCTTTCTTT
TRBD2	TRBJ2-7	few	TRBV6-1	CASSEAGLAVLSSYEQYF	TGTGCCAGCAGCGAAGCGGGACTAGCGGTTTTAAGCTCCTACGAGCAGTACTTC
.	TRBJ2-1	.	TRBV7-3	CASSLWGGDDNEQFF	TGTGCCAGCAGCTTATGGGGGGGCGATGACAATGAGCAGTTCTTC
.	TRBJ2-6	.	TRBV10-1	CASSDARGGANVLTF	TGCGCCAGCAGTGACGCCCGGGGGGGGGCCAACGTCCTGACTTTC
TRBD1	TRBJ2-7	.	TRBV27	CASTRGQGGYEQYF	TGTGCCAGCACCCGAGGACAGGGGGGCTACGAGCAGTACTTC
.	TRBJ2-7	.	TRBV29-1	CSVQGGVSYEQYF	TGCAGCGTCCAAGGAGGGGTCTCCTACGAGCAGTACTTC
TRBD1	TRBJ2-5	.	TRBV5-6	CASSLSVRTGGGETQYF	TGTGCCAGCAGCTTAAGCGTTCGGACAGGGGGAGGAGAGACCCAGTACTTC
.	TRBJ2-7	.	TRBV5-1	CASSLEATYYEQYF	TGCGCCAGCAGCTTGGAAGCAACGTACTACGAGCAGTACTTC
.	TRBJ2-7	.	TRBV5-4	CASSFLGTGGYEQYF	TGTGCCAGCAGCTTCCTGGGAACCGGAGGATACGAGCAGTACTTC
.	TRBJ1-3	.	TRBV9	CASSAQTGPGNTIYF	TGTGCCAGCAGCGCCCAAACAGGGCCTGGAAACACCATATATTTT
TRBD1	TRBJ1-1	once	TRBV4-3	CASSQDLGQGAVEAFF	TGCGCCAGCAGCCAAGATTTGGGACAGGGGGCAGTTGAAGCTTTCTTT